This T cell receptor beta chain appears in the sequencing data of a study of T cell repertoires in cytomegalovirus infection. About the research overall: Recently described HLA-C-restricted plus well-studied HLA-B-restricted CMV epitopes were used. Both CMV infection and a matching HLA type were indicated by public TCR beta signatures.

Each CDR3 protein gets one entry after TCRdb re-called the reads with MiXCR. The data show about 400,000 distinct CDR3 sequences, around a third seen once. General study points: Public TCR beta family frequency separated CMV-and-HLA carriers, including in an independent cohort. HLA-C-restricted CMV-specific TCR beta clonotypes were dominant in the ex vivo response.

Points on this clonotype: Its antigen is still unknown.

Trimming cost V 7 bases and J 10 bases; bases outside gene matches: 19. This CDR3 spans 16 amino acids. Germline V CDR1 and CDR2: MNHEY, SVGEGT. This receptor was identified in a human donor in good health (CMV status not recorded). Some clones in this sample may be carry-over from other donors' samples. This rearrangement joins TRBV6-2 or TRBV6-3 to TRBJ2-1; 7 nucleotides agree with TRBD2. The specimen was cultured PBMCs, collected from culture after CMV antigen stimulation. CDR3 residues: CASTTAVAGPKGEQFF. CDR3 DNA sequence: TGTGCCAGCACCACGGCGGTAGCGGGTCCGAAAGGGGAGCAGTTCTTC.